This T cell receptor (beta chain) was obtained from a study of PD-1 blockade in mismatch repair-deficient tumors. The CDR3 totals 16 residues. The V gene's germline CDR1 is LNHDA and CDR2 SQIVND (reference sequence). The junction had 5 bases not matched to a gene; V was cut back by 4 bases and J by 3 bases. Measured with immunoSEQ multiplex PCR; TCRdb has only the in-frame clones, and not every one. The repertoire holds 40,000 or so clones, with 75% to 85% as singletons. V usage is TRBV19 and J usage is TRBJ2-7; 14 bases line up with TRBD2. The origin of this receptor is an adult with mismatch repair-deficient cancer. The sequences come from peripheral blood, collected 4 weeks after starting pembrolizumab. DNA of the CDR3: TGTGCCAGTAGTAAGTATGGACTAGCGGGAGGCTACGAGCAGTACTTC. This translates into CASSKYGLAGGYEQYF.